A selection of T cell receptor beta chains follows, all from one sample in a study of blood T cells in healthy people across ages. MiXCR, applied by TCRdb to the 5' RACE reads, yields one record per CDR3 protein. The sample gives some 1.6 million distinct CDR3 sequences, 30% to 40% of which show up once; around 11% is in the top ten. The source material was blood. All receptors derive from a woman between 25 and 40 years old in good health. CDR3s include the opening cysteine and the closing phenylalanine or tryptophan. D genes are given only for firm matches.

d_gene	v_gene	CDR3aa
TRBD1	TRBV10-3	CAISGDSRNYGYTF
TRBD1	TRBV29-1	CSVGGGRNQPQHF
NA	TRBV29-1	CSVRLSRGWEQFF
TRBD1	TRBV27	CASSPTAGTVYEQYF
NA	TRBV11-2	CASSLDGLTEAFF
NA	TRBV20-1	CSARDPHRLFYEQYF
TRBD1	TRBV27	CASSYGQGASGYTF
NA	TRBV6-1	CASSEGSGSYYEQYF
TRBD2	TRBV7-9	CASSDSSGGQFF
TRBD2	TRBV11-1	CASSLEGLAGVNEQFF
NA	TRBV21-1	CASSDWDRGATYEQYF
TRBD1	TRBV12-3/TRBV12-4	CASGATGTGIYGYTF
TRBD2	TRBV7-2	CASSLVGMASGDTGELFF
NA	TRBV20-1	CSAFDYLENIQYF
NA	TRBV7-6	CASSRRDRRSNTEAFF
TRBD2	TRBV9	CASSVFSGSVPETQYF
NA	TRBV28	CASSLVQVGRKYF
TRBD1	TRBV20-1	CSARGLKDRVSYEQYF
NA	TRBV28	CATGGGVGTEAFF
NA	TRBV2	CASSEAMTETQYF
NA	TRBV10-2	CASSDDREQFF
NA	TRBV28	CASSRIVGANSNQPQHF
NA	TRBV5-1	CASSVNTGYQETQYF